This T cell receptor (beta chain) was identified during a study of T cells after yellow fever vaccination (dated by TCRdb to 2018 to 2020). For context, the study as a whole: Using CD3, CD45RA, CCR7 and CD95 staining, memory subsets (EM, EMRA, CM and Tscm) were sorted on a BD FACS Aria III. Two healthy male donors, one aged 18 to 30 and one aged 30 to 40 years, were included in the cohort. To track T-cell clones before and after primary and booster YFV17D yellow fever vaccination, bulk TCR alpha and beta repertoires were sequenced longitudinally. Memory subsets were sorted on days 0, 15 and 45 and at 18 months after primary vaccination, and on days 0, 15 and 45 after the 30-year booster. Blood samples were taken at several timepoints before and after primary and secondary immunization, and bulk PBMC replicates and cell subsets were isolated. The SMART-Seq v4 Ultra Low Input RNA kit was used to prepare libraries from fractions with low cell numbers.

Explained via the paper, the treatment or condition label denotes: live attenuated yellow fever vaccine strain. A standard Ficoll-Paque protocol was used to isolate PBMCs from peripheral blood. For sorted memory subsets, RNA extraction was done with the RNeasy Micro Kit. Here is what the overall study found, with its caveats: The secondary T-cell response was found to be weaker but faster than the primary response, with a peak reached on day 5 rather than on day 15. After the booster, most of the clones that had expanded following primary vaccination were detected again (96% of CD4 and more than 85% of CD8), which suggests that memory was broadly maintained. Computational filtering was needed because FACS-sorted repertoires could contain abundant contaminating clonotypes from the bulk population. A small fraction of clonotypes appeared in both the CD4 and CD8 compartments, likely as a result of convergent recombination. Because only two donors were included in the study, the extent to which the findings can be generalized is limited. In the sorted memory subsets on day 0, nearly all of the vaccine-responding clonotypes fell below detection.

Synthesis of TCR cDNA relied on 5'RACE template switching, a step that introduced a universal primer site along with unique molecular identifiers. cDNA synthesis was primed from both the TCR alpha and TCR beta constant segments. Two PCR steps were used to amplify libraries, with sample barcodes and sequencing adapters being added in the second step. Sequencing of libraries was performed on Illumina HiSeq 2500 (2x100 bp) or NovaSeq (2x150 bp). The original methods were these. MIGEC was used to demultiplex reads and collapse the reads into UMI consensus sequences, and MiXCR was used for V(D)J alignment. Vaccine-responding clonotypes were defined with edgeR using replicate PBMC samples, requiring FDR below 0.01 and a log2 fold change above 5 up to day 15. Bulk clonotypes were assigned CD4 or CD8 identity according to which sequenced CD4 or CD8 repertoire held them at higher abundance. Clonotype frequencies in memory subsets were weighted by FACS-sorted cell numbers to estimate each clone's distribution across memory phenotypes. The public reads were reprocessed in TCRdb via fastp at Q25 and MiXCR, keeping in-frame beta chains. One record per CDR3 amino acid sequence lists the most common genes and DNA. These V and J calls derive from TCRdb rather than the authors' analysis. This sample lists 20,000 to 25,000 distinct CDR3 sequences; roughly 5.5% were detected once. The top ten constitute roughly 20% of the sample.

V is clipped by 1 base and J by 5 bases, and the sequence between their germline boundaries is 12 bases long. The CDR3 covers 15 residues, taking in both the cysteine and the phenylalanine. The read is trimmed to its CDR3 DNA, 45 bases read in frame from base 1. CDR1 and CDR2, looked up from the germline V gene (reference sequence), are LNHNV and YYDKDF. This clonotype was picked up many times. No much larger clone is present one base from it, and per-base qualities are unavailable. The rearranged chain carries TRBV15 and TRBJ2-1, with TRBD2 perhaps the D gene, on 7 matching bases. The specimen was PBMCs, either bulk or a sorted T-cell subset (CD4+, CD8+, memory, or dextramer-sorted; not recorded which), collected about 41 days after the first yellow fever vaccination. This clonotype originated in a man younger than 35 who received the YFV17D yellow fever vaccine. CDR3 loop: CATSRAGGSNNEQFF. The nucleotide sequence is TGTGCCACCAGCAGAGCGGGGGGCTCGAACAATGAGCAGTTCTTC.